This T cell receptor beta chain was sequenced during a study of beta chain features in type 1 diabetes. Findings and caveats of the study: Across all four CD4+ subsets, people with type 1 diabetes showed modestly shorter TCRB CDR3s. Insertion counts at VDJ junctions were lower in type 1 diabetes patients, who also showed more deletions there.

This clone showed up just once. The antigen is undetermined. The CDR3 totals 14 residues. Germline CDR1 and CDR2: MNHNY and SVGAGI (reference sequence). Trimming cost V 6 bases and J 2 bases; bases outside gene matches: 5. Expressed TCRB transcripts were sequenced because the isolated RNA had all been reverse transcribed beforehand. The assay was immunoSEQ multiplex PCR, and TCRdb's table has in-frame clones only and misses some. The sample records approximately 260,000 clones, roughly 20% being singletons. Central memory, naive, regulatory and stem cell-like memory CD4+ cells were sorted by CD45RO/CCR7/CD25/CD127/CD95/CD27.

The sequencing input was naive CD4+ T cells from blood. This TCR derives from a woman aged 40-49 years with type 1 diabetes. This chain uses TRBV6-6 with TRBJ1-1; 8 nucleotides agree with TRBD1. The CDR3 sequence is CASRADRVNTEAFF. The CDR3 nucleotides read TGTGCCAGCAGAGCGGACAGGGTAAACACTGAAGCTTTCTTT.